Below, 31 T cell receptor beta chains from the same sample are listed, as sequenced in a study of cytomegalovirus exposure and HLA in healthy donors. This PCR relied on a set of 60 Vbeta primers and 13 Jbeta primers. Assay used: immunoSEQ multiplex PCR; TCRdb lists only in-frame clones, some missing. In the table there are roughly 76,000 clones, 86% of which are singletons. The sample comprised PBMCs. The receptors stem from a woman aged 25 to 39 in good health and CMV-seronegative.

The J gene is TRBJ1-5, the V gene TRBV10-3; maybe TRBD1 (5 bases). The CDR3 is made up of 14 amino acids. V lost 6 bases and J 5 bases, leaving 14 bases between the germline ends. Germline CDR1 ENHRY, CDR2 SYGVKD. The CDR3 DNA reads TGTGCCATCAGGGACACCCGGGAGGATCAGCCCCAGCATTTT. Translation: CAIRDTREDQPQHF.

This clone was found a few times. The chain links TRBV7-8 to TRBJ2-7; a weak D match, TRBD1 (5 bases). Germline loops: CDR1 SGHVS, CDR2 FQNEAQ. The CDR3 loop spans 14 amino acids. V shed 3 bases and J shed 2 bases, with 11 bases lying between them. CDR3 loop: CASSLGPLAYEQYF. The CDR3, as DNA: TGTGCCAGCAGCTTGGGGCCCTTGGCCTACGAGCAGTACTTC.

The chain employs TRBV5-1 and TRBJ2-3, with D possibly matching TRBD2 (6 bases). V lost 3 bases to trimming and J lost 0 bases, with 20 bases between them. This CDR3 comprises 18 residues. Germline loops: CDR1 SGHRS, CDR2 YFSETQ. The CDR3 sequence is CASSSQPTGTPSTDTQYF. In DNA form, the CDR3 reads TGCGCCAGCAGCTCCCAACCCACCGGGACTCCTAGCACAGATACGCAGTATTTT.

The J gene is TRBJ2-3, the V gene TRBV5-5; possible D gene TRBD2, 6 bases. Between the trimmed V and J ends, which lost 6 bases and 0 bases, there was a span of 11 bases. The CDR3 runs to 14 residues. The germline CDR1 and CDR2 sequences are SGHKS and YYEKEE (reference sequence). CDR3 bases: TGTGCCAGCACCCCAGGGACTAGCACAGATACGCAGTATTTT. Amino acid sequence: CASTPGTSTDTQYF.

J is TRBJ2-5 and V is TRBV28; 8 bases fit TRBD2. The DNA end favors TRBJ2-7, so the J call may be wrong. The CDR3 loop spans 15 amino acids. Germline V gene sequence: CDR1 MDHEN, CDR2 SYDVKM. CDR3 bases: TGTGCCAGTTCCGGGGGGGGCGGGAGACCCTACGAGCAGTACTTC. Encoded protein: CASSGGGGRPYEQYF.

The chain is built from TRBV4-3 and TRBJ2-3; 9 positions match TRBD1. The ends lost 1 base at V and 7 bases at J; junction bases unmatched: 9. This CDR3 is built from 16 residues. The germline CDR1 and CDR2 sequences are LGHNA and YSLEER. The CDR3 nucleotides read TGCGCCAGCAGCCAAGCCGTACAGGGGGCTGTGAATACGCAGTATTTT. It specifies CASSQAVQGAVNTQYF.

The V gene is TRBV6-1, the J gene TRBJ2-5, with 11 positions matching TRBD2. The CDR3 is 15 residues long. Germline V gives CDR1 MNHNS, CDR2 SASEGT. J gave up 4 bases and V 6 bases, and 7 bases lay outside the gene matches. CDR3 bases: TGTGCCAGCAGCCCGGTTGGACTAGCGGGAGAGACCCAGTACTTC. Its protein product is CASSPVGLAGETQYF.

V and J are TRBV6-5 and TRBJ1-3; D is unclear. The V and J ends lost 0 bases and 4 bases respectively, with 13 bases between them. Germline CDR1 is MNHEY and CDR2 is SVGAGI. The CDR3 extends over 16 amino acids. This CDR3 reads CASSYSHVGRGNTIYF. The CDR3 region has the DNA TGTGCCAGCAGTTACTCCCATGTGGGGAGAGGAAACACCATATATTTT.

Only one count was recorded for this clone. V gene TRBV19 combines with J gene TRBJ1-5, with D possibly matching TRBD1 (5 bases). This CDR3 comprises 13 residues. CDR1 LNHDA and CDR2 SQIVND come from the germline V gene (reference sequence). Trimming took off 2 bases at V and 7 bases at J, with 9 bases between the two ends. The CDR3 here is CASSIRGPQPQHF. CDR3 nucleotides: TGTGCCAGTAGTATAAGGGGTCCACAGCCCCAGCATTTT.

CDR3: CASSPGLAGGPGNEQFF. In DNA form, the CDR3 reads TGCGCCAGCAGCCCTGGACTAGCGGGAGGGCCTGGTAATGAGCAGTTCTTC. The chain has TRBV5-1 and TRBJ2-1; 15 bases line up with TRBD2. CDR1 is SGHRS and CDR2 is YFSETQ in the germline V gene. Unmatched junction bases numbered 9, after V lost 4 bases and J lost 7 bases. The length of the CDR3 is 17 residues. Combining the CDR3 with reference TRBV5-1 and TRBJ2-1 gives the whole variable domain KAGVTQTPRYLIKTRGQQVTLSCSPISGHRSVSWYQQTPGQGLQFLFEYFSETQRNKGNFPGRFSGRQFSNSRSEMNVSTLELGDSALYLCASSPGLAGGPGNEQFFGPGTRLTVL.

The chain combines TRBV9 with TRBJ2-7; 7 bases map to TRBD1. J was trimmed by 4 bases and V by 3 bases; bases with no gene match: 13. CDR3 length equals 16 residues. CDR1 and CDR2 (germline): SGDLS, YYNGEE. CDR3 sequence: CASSAQQGTGPYEQYF. Written as DNA, the CDR3 is TGTGCCAGCAGCGCCCAACAGGGGACGGGTCCTTACGAGCAGTACTTC.

The chain uses TRBV5-1 and TRBJ2-7, with D maybe TRBD1 (6 bases). There are 15 residues in the CDR3. Germline V gene lookup returns CDR1 SGHRS and CDR2 YFSETQ. V dropped 0 bases and J dropped 2 bases, with 12 bases sitting between them. Here the CDR3 DNA reads TGCGCCAGCAGCTTGGTGACAGGAATGACCTACGAGCAGTACTTC. It specifies CASSLVTGMTYEQYF.

V gene TRBV7-9 combines with J gene TRBJ2-3; TRBD2 matches 12 bases. Trimming removed 7 bases from V and 5 bases from J; junction bases left unmatched: 13. Germline V gives CDR1 SEHNR, CDR2 FQNEAQ (reference sequence). This CDR3 comprises 17 residues. The CDR3: CASTLLTSGRLVDTQYF. For the CDR3, the DNA is TGTGCCAGCACACTACTTACTAGCGGGAGGTTGGTAGATACGCAGTATTTT.

The rearrangement uses TRBV7-8 and TRBJ2-5; 8 nucleotides match TRBD2. CDR3 length: 16 amino acids. Per the germline V gene, CDR1 is SGHVS and CDR2 is FQNEAQ. V shed 6 bases, J shed 4 bases, and the junction held 13 bases outside the gene matches. The CDR3 DNA is TGTGCCAGCAGTTTGACTAGCGCTACTAGCCGAGAGACCCAGTACTTC. It specifies CASSLTSATSRETQYF.

In this sample, this clone turned up once. The rearrangement joins TRBV5-5 to TRBJ2-7; D is possibly TRBD1 (6 bases). CDR1 is SGHKS and CDR2 is YYEKEE in the germline V gene (reference sequence). The CDR3 is 14 amino acids. V lost 5 bases, J lost 0 bases, and 12 bases lay in between. CDR3 region: CASRKQGNSYEQYF. Written as DNA, the CDR3 is TGTGCCAGCAGAAAACAGGGAAACTCCTACGAGCAGTACTTC.

V is TRBV9 and J is TRBJ2-2, with 8 nucleotides matching TRBD1. Germline-derived CDR1 and CDR2 are SGDLS and YYNGEE. V lost 4 bases, J lost 2 bases, and 10 bases stayed unmatched. The CDR3 runs to 17 residues. The CDR3, as DNA: TGTGCCAGCAGCTCGACCCTTCAGGGGGCCAACACCGGGGAGCTGTTTTTT. It codes for CASSSTLQGANTGELFF.

The chain combines TRBV7-2 with TRBJ2-1, with a weak D call TRBD2 (5 bases). The CDR3 extends over 15 amino acids. V dropped 1 base and J dropped 5 bases, with 12 bases sitting between them. Germline CDR1 is SGHTA and CDR2 is FQGNSA. CDR3 sequence reads: CASSLVLLAHNEQFF. CDR3 nucleotide sequence: TGTGCCAGCAGCTTAGTATTGCTAGCCCACAATGAGCAGTTCTTC.

This chain uses TRBV5-1 with TRBJ2-1; the match to TRBD1 covers 7 bases. J was trimmed by 8 bases and V by 4 bases; bases with no gene match: 9. This CDR3 region has 14 residues. Germline lookup yields CDR1 SGHRS and CDR2 YFSETQ. The CDR3 loop reads CASSTRRQGHEQFF. The CDR3 nucleotides are TGCGCCAGCAGCACCCGACGACAGGGTCATGAGCAGTTCTTC. Full variable domain (outside the CDR3, taken from reference TRBV5-1 and TRBJ2-1): KAGVTQTPRYLIKTRGQQVTLSCSPISGHRSVSWYQQTPGQGLQFLFEYFSETQRNKGNFPGRFSGRQFSNSRSEMNVSTLELGDSALYLCASSTRRQGHEQFFGPGTRLTVL.

The chain carries TRBV29-1 and TRBJ2-7; D is unresolved. The CDR3 consists of 11 residues. Germline V lookup: CDR1 SQVTM, CDR2 ANQGSEA. V was trimmed by 7 bases and J by 3 bases, leaving 10 bases between them. The DNA of the CDR3 is TGCAGCGCCACCGCCGGCTACGAGCAGTACTTC. This translates into CSATAGYEQYF.

This sequence joins TRBV10-3 and TRBJ2-3, with 11 bases identical to TRBD2. CDR3 size: 17 residues. V lost 5 bases and J lost 1; bases outside the gene matches: 8. CDR1 and CDR2 from the germline V gene are ENHRY and SYGVKD. DNA of the CDR3: TGTGCCATCAGTTTAAATAGCGGGAGGGCCGGCACAGATACGCAGTATTTT. Translation: CAISLNSGRAGTDTQYF.

The genes are TRBV9 and TRBJ2-1, with TRBD1 identical over 8 bases. V lost 3 bases, J lost 0 bases, and 5 bases stayed unmatched. The germline gives CDR1 SGDLS, CDR2 YYNGEE. This CDR3 is built from 16 residues. The CDR3 sequence is CASSGTGTRSYNEQFF. The CDR3 region has the DNA TGTGCCAGCAGCGGGACAGGGACCCGCTCCTACAATGAGCAGTTCTTC.

The chain couples TRBV5-4 to TRBJ1-1, with a possible D match to TRBD1 (6 bases). This CDR3 has 13 amino acids. Per germline, CDR1 SGHNT and CDR2 YYREEE (reference sequence). V was pared by 4 bases and J by 4 bases, with 11 bases between. The CDR3 DNA reads TGTGCCAGCAGCCTAACAGGGTCCACTGAAGCTTTCTTT. Protein: CASSLTGSTEAFF.

This clone was picked up a small number of times. J is TRBJ2-1 and V is TRBV6-4; 15 bases are a match to TRBD2. Germline V gives CDR1 MRHNA, CDR2 SNTAGT. V lost 3 bases to trimming and J lost 9 bases; unmatched junction nucleotides: 6. There are 16 residues in the CDR3. CDR3: CASSEGTSGRPGEQFF. Written as DNA, the CDR3 is TGTGCCAGCAGTGAGGGGACTAGCGGGAGGCCAGGTGAGCAGTTCTTC.

The rearrangement uses TRBV28 and TRBJ1-2; no firm D call. The CDR3 runs 16 residues. V lost 2 bases to trimming and J lost 6 bases, with 19 bases between them. Germline V gene data show CDR1 as MDHEN and CDR2 as SYDVKM. Here the CDR3 DNA reads TGTGCCAGCAGTTTAAGTTTTTCCAGGTCTGGCGATGGCTACACCTTC. Translating gives CASSLSFSRSGDGYTF.

This clone came up once. The chain has TRBV30 and TRBJ1-5, with a tentative D call TRBD1 (6 bases). The CDR3 extends over 21 amino acids. Germline V lookup: CDR1 GTSNPN, CDR2 SVGIG (reference sequence). V was trimmed by 0 bases and J by 5 bases, leaving 32 bases between them. This CDR3 reads CAWSVRELQTLRWTDHQPQHF. The CDR3 DNA is TGTGCCTGGAGTGTACGAGAACTTCAAACACTGCGGTGGACAGATCATCAGCCCCAGCATTTT.

The chain has TRBV5-5 and TRBJ1-4, with no clear D. This CDR3 spans 17 amino acids. CDR1 is SGHKS, CDR2 YYEKEE, per germline (reference sequence). Trimming took off 4 bases at V and 0 bases at J, with 16 bases between the two ends. The CDR3, as DNA: TGTGCCAGCAGCGCTCTTCAGAGTAGCACAACTAATGAAAAACTGTTTTTT. It yields the protein CASSALQSSTTNEKLFF.

The rearrangement links TRBV6-6 to TRBJ1-1; TRBD1 matches at 7 bases. Germline CDR1 MNHNY, CDR2 SVGAGI (reference sequence). There are 13 residues in the CDR3. Losses at the gene ends were 2 bases for V and 9 bases for J; bases not matched to a gene: 6. The CDR3 coding sequence is TGTGCCAGCAGTTACGGAGACAGGGTTAAAGCTTTCTTT. This encodes CASSYGDRVKAFF.

V and J are TRBV5-1 and TRBJ2-7; TRBD2 agrees at 7 bases. Trimming removed 4 bases from V and 0 bases from J; junction bases left unmatched: 7. This CDR3 has 15 residues. CDR1 and CDR2 (germline): SGHRS, YFSETQ. This chain's CDR3 is CASSIFGGSSYEQYF. CDR3 DNA: TGCGCCAGCAGCATCTTCGGGGGGAGCTCCTACGAGCAGTACTTC. The variable domain in full, with the rest retrieved from reference TRBV5-1 and TRBJ2-7, is KAGVTQTPRYLIKTRGQQVTLSCSPISGHRSVSWYQQTPGQGLQFLFEYFSETQRNKGNFPGRFSGRQFSNSRSEMNVSTLELGDSALYLCASSIFGGSSYEQYFGPGTRLTVT.

The chain combines TRBV29-1 with TRBJ1-1; D is possibly TRBD1 (6 bases). The CDR3 has 13 amino acids. The ends were cut back, 7 bases at V and 1 base at J, with 13 bases in the middle. CDR1 and CDR2 (germline): SQVTM, ANQGSEA. The CDR3 protein is CSGDRPPNTEAFF. CDR3 nucleotides: TGCAGCGGCGACAGGCCACCGAACACTGAAGCTTTCTTT.

V and J are TRBV6-5 and TRBJ2-7; TRBD1 is a possible D gene (6 bases). Trimming pared 7 bases from V and 0 bases from J, leaving 16 bases between. Germline-derived CDR1 and CDR2 are MNHEY and SVGAGI. The CDR3 extends over 15 amino acids. DNA for the CDR3: TGTGCCAGCACCTCACAGGGACGCACCTCCTACGAGCAGTACTTC. It is translated as CASTSQGRTSYEQYF.

The CDR3 region has the DNA TGTGCCAGCAGAGGGGTAAGACAGAGACAAGAGACCCAGTACTTC. Its translation is CASRGVRQRQETQYF. V usage is TRBV28 and J usage is TRBJ2-5; D perhaps matches TRBD1 (5 bases). The CDR3 is made up of 15 amino acids. In germline, CDR1 is MDHEN, CDR2 SYDVKM. Trimming left V 6 bases short and J 2 bases short, with 16 bases between. Together with reference TRBV28 and TRBJ2-5, the CDR3 gives the full variable domain: DVKVTQSSRYLVKRTGEKVFLECVQDMDHENMFWYRQDPGLGLRLIYFSYDVKMKEKGDIPEGYSVSREKKERFSLILESASTNQTSMYLCASRGVRQRQETQYFGPGTRLLVL.